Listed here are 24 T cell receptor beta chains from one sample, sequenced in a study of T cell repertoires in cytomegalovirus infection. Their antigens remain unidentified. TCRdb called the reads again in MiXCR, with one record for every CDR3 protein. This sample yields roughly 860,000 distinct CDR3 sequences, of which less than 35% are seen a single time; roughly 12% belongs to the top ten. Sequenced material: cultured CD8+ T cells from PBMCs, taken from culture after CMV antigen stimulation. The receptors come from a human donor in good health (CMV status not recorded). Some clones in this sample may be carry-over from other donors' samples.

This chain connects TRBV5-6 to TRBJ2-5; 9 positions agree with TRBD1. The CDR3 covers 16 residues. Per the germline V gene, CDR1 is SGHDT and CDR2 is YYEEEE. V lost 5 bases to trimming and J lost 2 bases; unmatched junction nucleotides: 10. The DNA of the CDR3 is TGTGCCAGCAGTATAGATCCGGGACAGGGTCAAGAGACCCAGTACTTC. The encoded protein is CASSIDPGQGQETQYF.

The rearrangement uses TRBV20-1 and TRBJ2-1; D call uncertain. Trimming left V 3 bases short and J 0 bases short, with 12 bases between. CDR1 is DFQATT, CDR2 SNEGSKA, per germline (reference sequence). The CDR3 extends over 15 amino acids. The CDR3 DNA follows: TGCAGTGCTAGCGGCGCGGCGAGCTCCTACAATGAGCAGTTCTTC. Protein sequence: CSASGAASSYNEQFF.

The CDR3 nucleotides are TGTGCCAGCAGTCCAACCGGACAGGGGGAAAGGGGCTACACCTTC. Translation: CASSPTGQGERGYTF. The chain carries TRBV27 and TRBJ1-2; 10 bases are a match to TRBD1. CDR3 length equals 15 residues. J lost 8 bases, V lost 5 bases, and 11 bases had no gene match. Germline CDR1 and CDR2: MNHEY and SMNVEV (reference sequence).

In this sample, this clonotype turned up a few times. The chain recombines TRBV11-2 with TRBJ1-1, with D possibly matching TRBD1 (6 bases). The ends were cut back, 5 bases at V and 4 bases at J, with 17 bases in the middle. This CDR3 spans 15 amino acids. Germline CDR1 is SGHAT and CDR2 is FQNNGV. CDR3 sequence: CASSLGWGGFTEAFF. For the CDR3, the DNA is TGTGCCAGCAGCCTGGGTTGGGGGGGCTTCACTGAAGCTTTCTTT.

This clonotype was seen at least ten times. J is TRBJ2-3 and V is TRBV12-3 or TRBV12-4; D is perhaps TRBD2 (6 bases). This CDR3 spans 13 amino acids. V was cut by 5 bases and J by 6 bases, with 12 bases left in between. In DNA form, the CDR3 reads TGTGCCAGCAGTATCCTAGCGTTTGATACGCAGTATTTT. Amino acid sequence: CASSILAFDTQYF.

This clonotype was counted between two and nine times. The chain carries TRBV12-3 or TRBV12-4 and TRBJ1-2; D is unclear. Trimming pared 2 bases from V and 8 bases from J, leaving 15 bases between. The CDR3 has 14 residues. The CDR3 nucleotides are TGTGCCAGCAGTTTAATCGGCTTAGCTGGGGGCTACACCTTC. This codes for CASSLIGLAGGYTF.

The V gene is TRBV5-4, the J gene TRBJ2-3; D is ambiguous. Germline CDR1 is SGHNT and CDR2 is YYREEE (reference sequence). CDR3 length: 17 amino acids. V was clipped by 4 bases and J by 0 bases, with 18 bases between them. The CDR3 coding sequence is TGTGCCAGCAGCCCTACCTTCTACGTCGGGAGCACAGATACGCAGTATTTT. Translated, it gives CASSPTFYVGSTDTQYF. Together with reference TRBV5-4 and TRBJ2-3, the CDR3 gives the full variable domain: ETGVTQSPTHLIKTRGQQVTLRCSSQSGHNTVSWYQQALGQGPQFIFQYYREEENGRGNFPPRFSGLQFPNYSSELNVNALELDDSALYLCASSPTFYVGSTDTQYFGPGTRLTVL.

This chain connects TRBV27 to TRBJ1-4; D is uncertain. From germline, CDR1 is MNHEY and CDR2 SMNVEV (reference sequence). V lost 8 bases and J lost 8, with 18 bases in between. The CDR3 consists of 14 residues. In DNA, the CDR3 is TGTGCCAGCCCAAGAGCGGGTGGTGGGGAAAAACTGTTTTTT. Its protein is CASPRAGGGEKLFF.

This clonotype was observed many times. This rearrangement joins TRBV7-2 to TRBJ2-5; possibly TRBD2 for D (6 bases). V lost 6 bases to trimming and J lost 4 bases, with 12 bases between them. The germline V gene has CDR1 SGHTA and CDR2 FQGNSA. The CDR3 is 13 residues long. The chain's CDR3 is CASRTSFRETQYF. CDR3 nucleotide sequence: TGTGCCAGCAGAACTAGCTTTCGAGAGACCCAGTACTTC.

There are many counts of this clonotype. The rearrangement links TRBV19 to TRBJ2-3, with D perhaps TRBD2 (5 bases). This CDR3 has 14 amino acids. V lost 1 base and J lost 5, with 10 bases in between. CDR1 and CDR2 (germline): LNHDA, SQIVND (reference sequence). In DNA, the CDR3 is TGTGCCAGTAGTATAGCACTAGTGGGAGATACGCAGTATTTT. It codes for CASSIALVGDTQYF.

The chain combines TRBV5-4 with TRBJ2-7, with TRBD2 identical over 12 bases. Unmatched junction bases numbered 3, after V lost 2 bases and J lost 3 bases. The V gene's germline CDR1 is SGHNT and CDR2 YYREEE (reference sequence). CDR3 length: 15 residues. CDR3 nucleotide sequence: TGTGCCAGCAGCTTACTAGCGGGGGGTTTCTACGAGCAGTACTTC. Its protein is CASSLLAGGFYEQYF.

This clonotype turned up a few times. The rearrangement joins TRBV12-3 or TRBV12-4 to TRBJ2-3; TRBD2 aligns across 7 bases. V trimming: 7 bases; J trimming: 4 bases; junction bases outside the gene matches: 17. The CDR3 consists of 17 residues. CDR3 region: CASNFGLEPPSSDTQYF. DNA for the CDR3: TGTGCCAGCAACTTTGGACTAGAACCCCCCTCCTCAGATACGCAGTATTTT.

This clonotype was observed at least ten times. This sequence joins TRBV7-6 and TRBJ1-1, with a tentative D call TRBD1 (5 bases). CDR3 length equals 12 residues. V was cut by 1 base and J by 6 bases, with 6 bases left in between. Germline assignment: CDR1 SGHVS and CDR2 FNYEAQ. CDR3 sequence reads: CASSLEGPEAFF. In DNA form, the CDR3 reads TGTGCCAGCAGCTTAGAGGGGCCTGAAGCTTTCTTT. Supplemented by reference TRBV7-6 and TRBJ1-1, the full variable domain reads GAGVSQSPRYKVTKRGQDVALRCDPISGHVSLYWYRQALGQGPEFLTYFNYEAQQDKSGLPNDRFSAERPEGSISTLTIQRTEQRDSAMYRCASSLEGPEAFFGQGTRLTVV.

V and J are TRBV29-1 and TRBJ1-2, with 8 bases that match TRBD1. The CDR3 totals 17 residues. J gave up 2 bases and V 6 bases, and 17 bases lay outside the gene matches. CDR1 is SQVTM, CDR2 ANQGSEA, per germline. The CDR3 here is CSVVAAGGQTPNYGYTF. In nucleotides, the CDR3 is TGCAGCGTAGTTGCCGCAGGGGGCCAAACCCCCAACTATGGCTACACCTTC. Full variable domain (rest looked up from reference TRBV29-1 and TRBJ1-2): SAVISQKPSRDICQRGTSLTIQCQVDSQVTMMFWYRQQPGQSLTLIATANQGSEATYESGFVIDKFPISRPNLTFSTLTVSNMSPEDSSIYLCSVVAAGGQTPNYGYTFGSGTRLTVV.

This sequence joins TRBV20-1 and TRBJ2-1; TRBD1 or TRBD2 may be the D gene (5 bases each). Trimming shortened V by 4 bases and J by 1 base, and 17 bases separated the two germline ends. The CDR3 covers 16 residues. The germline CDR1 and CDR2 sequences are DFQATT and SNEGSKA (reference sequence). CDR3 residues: CSANNPGLGSYNEQFF. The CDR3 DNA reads TGCAGTGCTAATAATCCGGGGCTCGGTTCCTACAATGAGCAGTTCTTC.

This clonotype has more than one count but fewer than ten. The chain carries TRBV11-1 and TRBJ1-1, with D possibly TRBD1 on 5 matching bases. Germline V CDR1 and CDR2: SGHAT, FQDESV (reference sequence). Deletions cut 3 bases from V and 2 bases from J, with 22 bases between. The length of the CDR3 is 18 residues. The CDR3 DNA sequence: TGTGCCAGCAGCTTGGGACGAGGCGGGTTGGGGGAAAACACTGAAGCTTTCTTT. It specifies CASSLGRGGLGENTEAFF.

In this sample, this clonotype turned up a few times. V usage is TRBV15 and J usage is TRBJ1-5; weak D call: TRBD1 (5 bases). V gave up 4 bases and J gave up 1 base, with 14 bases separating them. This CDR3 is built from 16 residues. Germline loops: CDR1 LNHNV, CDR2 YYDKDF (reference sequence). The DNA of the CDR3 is TGTGCCACCAGCAAAGGACGAGCAGGGAGCAATCAGCCCCAGCATTTT. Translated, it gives CATSKGRAGSNQPQHF.

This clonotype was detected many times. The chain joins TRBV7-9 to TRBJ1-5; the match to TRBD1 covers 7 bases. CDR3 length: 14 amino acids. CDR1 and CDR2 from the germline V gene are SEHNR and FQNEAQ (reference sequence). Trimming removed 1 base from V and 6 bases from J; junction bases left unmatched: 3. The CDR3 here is CASSLEGATQPQHF. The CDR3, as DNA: TGTGCCAGCAGCTTAGAGGGGGCAACTCAGCCCCAGCATTTT.

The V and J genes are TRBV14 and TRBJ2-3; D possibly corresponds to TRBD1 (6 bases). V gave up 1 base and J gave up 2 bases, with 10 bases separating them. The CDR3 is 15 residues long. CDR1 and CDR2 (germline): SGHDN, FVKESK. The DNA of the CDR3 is TGTGCCAGCAGCCAAGCGGACAGTTCCACAGATACGCAGTATTTT. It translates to CASSQADSSTDTQYF.

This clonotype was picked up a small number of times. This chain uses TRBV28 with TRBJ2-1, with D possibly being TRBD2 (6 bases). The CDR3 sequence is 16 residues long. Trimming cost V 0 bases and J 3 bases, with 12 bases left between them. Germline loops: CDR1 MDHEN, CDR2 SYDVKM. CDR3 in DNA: TGTGCCAGCAGTTTATGGGGGACTCCCGGCTACAATGAGCAGTTCTTC. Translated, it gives CASSLWGTPGYNEQFF.

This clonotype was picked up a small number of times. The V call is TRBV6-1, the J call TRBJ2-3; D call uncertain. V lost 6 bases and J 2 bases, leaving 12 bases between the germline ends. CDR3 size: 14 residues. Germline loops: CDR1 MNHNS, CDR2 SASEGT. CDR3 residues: CASSWAATTDTQYF. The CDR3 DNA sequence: TGTGCCAGCAGCTGGGCAGCAACCACAGATACGCAGTATTTT.

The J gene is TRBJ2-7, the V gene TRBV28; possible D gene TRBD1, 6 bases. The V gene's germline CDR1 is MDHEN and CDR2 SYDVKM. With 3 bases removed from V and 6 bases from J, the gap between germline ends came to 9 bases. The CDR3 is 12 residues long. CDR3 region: CASSFQGTEQYV. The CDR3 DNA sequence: TGTGCCAGCAGTTTCCAGGGGACCGAGCAGTACGTC.

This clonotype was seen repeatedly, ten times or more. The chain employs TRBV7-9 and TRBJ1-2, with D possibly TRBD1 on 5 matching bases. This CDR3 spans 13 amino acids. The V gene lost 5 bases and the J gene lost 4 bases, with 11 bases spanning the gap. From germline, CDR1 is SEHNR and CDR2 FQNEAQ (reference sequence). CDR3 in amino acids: CASSTGRTYGYTF. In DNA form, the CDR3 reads TGTGCCAGCAGCACGGGACGGACCTATGGCTACACCTTC.

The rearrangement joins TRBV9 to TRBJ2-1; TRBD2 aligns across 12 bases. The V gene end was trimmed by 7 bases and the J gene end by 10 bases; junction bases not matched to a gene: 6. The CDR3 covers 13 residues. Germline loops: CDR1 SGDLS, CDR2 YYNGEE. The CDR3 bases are TGTGCCAGCGCTAGCGGGGGGGCTCGGGAGCAGTTCTTC. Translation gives CASASGGAREQFF.